The present T cell receptor beta chain was sequenced within a study of T cell responses to AZD1222 COVID-19 vaccine. Sequencing was performed with immunoSEQ multiplex PCR; in TCRdb, only in-frame clones are kept and a portion is missing. The data show 150,000 to 200,000 clones, with under 95% seen just once and 1.3% held by the top ten. J lost 3 bases, V lost 4 bases, and 0 bases had no gene match. This CDR3 region has 13 residues. Germline CDR1 and CDR2: MNHEY and SMNVEV (reference sequence). This clone has a handful of counts. Its matching antigen is unknown. Overall study findings and caveats: Spike-specific TCR breadth and depth both grew after two AZD1222 doses. Most donors were white British, females outnumbered males, and clonal diversity was possibly underestimated.

Sequences were derived from peripheral blood, sampled on day 0 of AZD1222 vaccination. The clonotype was recovered from an adult in good health. The chain combines TRBV27 with TRBJ2-1; TRBD1 agrees at 7 bases. CDR3 protein: CASSWDSYNEQFF. In DNA form, the CDR3 reads TGTGCCAGCAGTTGGGACAGCTACAATGAGCAGTTCTTC.